The 3 T cell receptor beta chains below were found in one sample sequenced in a study of cytomegalovirus exposure and HLA in healthy donors. PCR primers comprised 60 Vbeta and 13 Jbeta primers. Sequencing was performed with immunoSEQ multiplex PCR; in TCRdb, only in-frame clones are kept and a portion is missing. This sample has about 51,000 clones, with over 75% found just once. The sequencing input was PBMCs. Receptor source: a boy between 5 and 17 years old in good health and CMV-seropositive.

The chain has TRBV18 and TRBJ2-6, with 10 bases fitting TRBD1. There are 20 residues in the CDR3. Germline CDR1 and CDR2: KGHSH and LQKENI. The V and J ends lost 0 bases and 1 base, in that order; junction bases with no gene match: 9. The CDR3 here is CASSPPFRDRGRSGANVLTF. DNA of the CDR3: TGTGCCAGCTCACCACCGTTTCGGGACAGGGGTCGTTCTGGGGCCAACGTCCTGACTTTC.

The chain joins TRBV18 to TRBJ2-3, with TRBD1 matching over 7 bases. Per the germline V gene, CDR1 is KGHSH and CDR2 is LQKENI. With V trimmed by 2 bases and J by 4 bases, 15 bases remained unmatched. CDR3 length: 18 amino acids. This chain's CDR3 is CASSPASRQGVLADTQYF. In nucleotides, the CDR3 is TGTGCCAGCTCACCAGCTAGCCGACAGGGAGTATTGGCAGATACGCAGTATTTT.

The J gene is TRBJ2-1, the V gene TRBV7-9; 9 nucleotides line up with TRBD1. V shed 3 bases, J shed 7 bases, and the junction held 16 bases outside the gene matches. The CDR3 extends over 18 amino acids. Germline loops: CDR1 SEHNR, CDR2 FQNEAQ (reference sequence). The CDR3 region is CASSFPDRGRKGTNEQFF. Written as DNA, the CDR3 is TGTGCCAGCAGCTTTCCGGACAGGGGAAGAAAAGGGACGAATGAGCAGTTCTTC. Using reference TRBV7-9 and TRBJ2-1 for the parts outside the CDR3, the full variable domain is DTGVSQNPRHKITKRGQNVTFRCDPISEHNRLYWYRQTLGQGPEFLTYFQNEAQLEKSRLLSDRFSAERPKGSFSTLEIQRTEQGDSAMYLCASSFPDRGRKGTNEQFFGPGTRLTVL.